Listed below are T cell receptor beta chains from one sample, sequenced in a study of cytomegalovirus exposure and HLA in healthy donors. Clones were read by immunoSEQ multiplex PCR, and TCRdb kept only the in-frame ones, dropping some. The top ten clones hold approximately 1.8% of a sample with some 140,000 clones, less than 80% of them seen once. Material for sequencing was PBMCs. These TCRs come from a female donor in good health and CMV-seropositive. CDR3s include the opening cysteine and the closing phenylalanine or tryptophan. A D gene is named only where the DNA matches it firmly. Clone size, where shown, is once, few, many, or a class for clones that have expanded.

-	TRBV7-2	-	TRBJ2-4	TGTGCCAGCAGCTCCAGGGGCATTCAGTACTTC	CASSSRGIQYF
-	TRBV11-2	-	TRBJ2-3	TGTGCCAGCAGCTTACGAGGTTTTGGCGGGGGCACAGATACGCAGTATTTT	CASSLRGFGGGTDTQYF
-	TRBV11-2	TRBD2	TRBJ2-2	TGTGCCAGCAGCTCCCTTAGCGGGAGGGGCGGGGAGCTGTTTTTT	CASSSLSGRGGELFF
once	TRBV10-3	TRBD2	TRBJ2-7	TGTGCCATCAGTGAGCCAACTAGCGGGAGGGTCCAAAGCCACGAGCAGTACTTC	CAISEPTSGRVQSHEQYF
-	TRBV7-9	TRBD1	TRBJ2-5	TGTGCCAGCAGTTGGGGACAGGGAGAGACCCAGTACTTC	CASSWGQGETQYF
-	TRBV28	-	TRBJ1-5	TGTGCCAGCAGCCCCCCGAGCAATCAGCCCCAGCATTTT	CASSPPSNQPQHF
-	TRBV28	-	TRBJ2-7	TGTGCCAGCAGCAGTAACCGGGACACCTCCTACGAGCAGTACTTC	CASSSNRDTSYEQYF
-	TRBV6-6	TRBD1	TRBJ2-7	TGTGCCAGCAGTTCCGGGACAGCCATCTACGAGCAGTACTTC	CASSSGTAIYEQYF
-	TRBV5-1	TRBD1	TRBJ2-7	TGCGCCAGCAGCCCAGGGCCGACAGGGCCCGAGCAGTACTTC	CASSPGPTGPEQYF
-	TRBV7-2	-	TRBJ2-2	TGTGCCAGCAGCTTATCCGTTGCGGACACCGGGGAGCTGTTTTTT	CASSLSVADTGELFF
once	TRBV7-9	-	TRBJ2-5	TGTGCCAGCAGCTTAGTCTTAGAGACCCAGTACTTC	CASSLVLETQYF
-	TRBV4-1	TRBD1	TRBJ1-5	TGCGCCAGCAGCCCCGGGACAGGTTCGAGCAATCAGCCCCAGCATTTT	CASSPGTGSSNQPQHF
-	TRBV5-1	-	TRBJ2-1	TGCGCCAGCAGCTTGTCCCCTAGCGATTATGAGCAGTTCTTC	CASSLSPSDYEQFF
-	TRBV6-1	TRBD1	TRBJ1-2	TGTGCCAGCAGTATGGACAGGATCTATGGCTACACCTTC	CASSMDRIYGYTF